These 26 T cell receptor beta chains came from one sample sequenced in a study of shared clonotypes between healthy human individuals. The assay was immunoSEQ multiplex PCR, and TCRdb's table has in-frame clones only and misses some. The data contain 1.4 million or so clones, about 98.5% of them singletons. Material for sequencing was naive CD4+ T cells sorted from blood. Subset here: CD45RA+ positively selected. These receptors all come from a young man in good health.

The V gene is TRBV18, the J gene TRBJ2-2; possibly TRBD1 for D (5 bases). CDR3 length: 16 residues. V was cut by 3 bases and J by 1 base, with 12 bases left in between. The V gene's germline CDR1 is KGHSH and CDR2 LQKENI. CDR3 sequence reads: CASSPGAGMNTGELFF. The CDR3 nucleotides are TGTGCCAGCTCACCCGGAGCAGGGATGAACACCGGGGAGCTGTTTTTT.

As regards this clone: One junction end disagrees with the germline gene, perhaps due to a read error. The genes are TRBV2 and TRBJ2-7, with 8 bases fitting TRBD1. This CDR3 is 15 amino acids long. The germline gives CDR1 SNHLY, CDR2 FYNNEI. This chain's CDR3 is CASREGTGRLTRQYF. CDR3 DNA: TGTGCCAGCAGGGAAGGGACAGGAAGACTTACGAGGCAGTACTTC. Variable domain in full (rest from reference TRBV2 and TRBJ2-7): EPEVTQTPSHQVTQMGQEVILRCVPISNHLYFYWYRQILGQKVEFLVSFYNNEISEKSEIFDDQFSVERPDGSNFTLKIRSTKLEDSAMYFCASREGTGRLTRQYFGPGTRLTVT.

The chain is built from TRBV7-2 and TRBJ2-1; 12 positions agree with TRBD2. CDR1 is SGHTA and CDR2 is FQGNSA in the germline V gene. This CDR3 contains 15 residues. The J segment lost 5 bases and the V segment lost 5 bases, leaving 4 bases of the junction unmatched. CDR3 sequence (DNA): TGTGCCAGCAGCCAAGGACTAGCGGGACACAATGAGCAGTTCTTC. This translates into CASSQGLAGHNEQFF.

This clone showed up just once. Here the CDR3 DNA reads TGTGCCAGCAGTTTGCGGCAAACTTTGAGGGGCTCCTACGAGCAGTACTTC. Amino acids: CASSLRQTLRGSYEQYF. The chain uses TRBV27 and TRBJ2-7, with D possibly being TRBD1 or TRBD2 (5 bases each). The V gene's germline CDR1 is MNHEY and CDR2 SMNVEV (reference sequence). Trimming shortened V by 3 bases and J by 0 bases, and 18 bases separated the two germline ends. The length of the CDR3 is 17 residues.

The chain couples TRBV5-1 to TRBJ2-3, with no clear D. Trimming removed 4 bases at V and 2 bases at J, with 11 bases between. The CDR3 length is 14 residues. Germline V gene sequence: CDR1 SGHRS, CDR2 YFSETQ. The CDR3 sequence: CASSRYTNTDTQYF. CDR3 sequence (DNA): TGCGCCAGCAGCCGATATACAAACACAGATACGCAGTATTTT.

The chain is built from TRBV28 and TRBJ2-7; D is ambiguous. Germline assignment: CDR1 MDHEN and CDR2 SYDVKM. V lost 6 bases and J 4 bases, leaving 10 bases between the germline ends. The CDR3 sequence is 12 residues long. The CDR3 loop reads CASSDPLYEQYF. In nucleotides, the CDR3 is TGTGCCAGCAGCGATCCACTATACGAGCAGTACTTC.

The chain has TRBV7-9 and TRBJ2-7, with 10 bases lining up with TRBD1. J gave up 4 bases and V 1 base, and 10 bases lay outside the gene matches. CDR3 length: 17 residues. Germline-derived CDR1 and CDR2 are SEHNR and FQNEAQ (reference sequence). The CDR3 region is CASSLVLRTGGVYEQYF. Written as DNA, the CDR3 is TGTGCCAGCAGCTTAGTTCTCCGGACAGGGGGAGTTTACGAGCAGTACTTC.

This chain connects TRBV18 to TRBJ2-5; D is perhaps TRBD1 (6 bases). V lost 6 bases and J 2 bases, leaving 22 bases between the germline ends. The CDR3 runs 17 residues. CDR1 is KGHSH, CDR2 LQKENI, per germline. In DNA form, the CDR3 reads TGTGCCAGCTCCTCGGTGGGACAAGGGGCCTATCAAGAGACCCAGTACTTC. This encodes CASSSVGQGAYQETQYF.

The chain combines TRBV29-1 with TRBJ1-1; a possible D gene is TRBD1 (5 bases). CDR1 is SQVTM, CDR2 ANQGSEA, per germline. Trimming cost V 8 bases and J 3 bases, with 19 bases left between them. This CDR3 is built from 14 residues. The CDR3 bases are TGCAGCTCTAGGAGCAGGGCGAGCGACACTGAAGCTTTCTTT. Its translation is CSSRSRASDTEAFF.

The J gene is TRBJ1-5, the V gene TRBV7-9, with unresolved D. The CDR3 is 16 residues long. From germline, CDR1 is SEHNR and CDR2 FQNEAQ (reference sequence). With 1 base removed from V and 0 bases from J, the gap between germline ends came to 10 bases. The CDR3 protein is CASSLGRPVSNQPQHF. CDR3 bases: TGTGCCAGCAGCTTAGGGAGACCGGTTAGCAATCAGCCCCAGCATTTT.

This clone was counted a single time. The chain carries TRBV9 and TRBJ2-2; 7 positions agree with TRBD1. The length of the CDR3 is 14 residues. V lost 4 bases and J lost 6; bases outside the gene matches: 6. Looked up from germline, CDR1 is SGDLS and CDR2 is YYNGEE. CDR3 protein: CASSPHRGPGELFF. CDR3 bases: TGTGCCAGCAGCCCTCACAGGGGCCCCGGGGAGCTGTTTTTT.

This chain uses TRBV2 with TRBJ2-3; D is possibly TRBD1 (6 bases). This CDR3 comprises 15 residues. CDR1 and CDR2 (germline): SNHLY, FYNNEI. The V end lost 1 base, the J end lost 1 base, and 9 bases lay between the germline ends. The CDR3 nucleotides read TGTGCCAGCAGTGAAGAAGCAGGGGGCACAGATACGCAGTATTTT. This gives the protein CASSEEAGGTDTQYF. Filled out from reference TRBV2 and TRBJ2-3, the complete variable domain reads EPEVTQTPSHQVTQMGQEVILRCVPISNHLYFYWYRQILGQKVEFLVSFYNNEISEKSEIFDDQFSVERPDGSNFTLKIRSTKLEDSAMYFCASSEEAGGTDTQYFGPGTRLTVL.

The rearrangement joins TRBV28 to TRBJ1-2, with a weak D call TRBD1 (5 bases). Germline lookup yields CDR1 MDHEN and CDR2 SYDVKM. V lost 5 bases and J lost 1, with 17 bases in between. The CDR3 contains 16 residues. The CDR3 sequence is CASSSPGGIDNYGYTF. The CDR3 DNA reads TGTGCCAGCAGTAGCCCGGGGGGGATCGATAACTATGGCTACACCTTC.

This clone was seen just once. This sequence joins TRBV29-1 and TRBJ1-5; 7 bases match TRBD1. Germline assignment: CDR1 SQVTM and CDR2 ANQGSEA. V was clipped by 4 bases and J by 3 bases; unmatched bases: 6. The CDR3 loop spans 14 amino acids. CDR3 sequence: CSVVTGAPNQPQHF. The DNA for the CDR3 is TGCAGCGTTGTAACAGGGGCCCCCAATCAGCCCCAGCATTTT.

The chain recombines TRBV7-2 with TRBJ2-2; 8 nucleotides line up with TRBD1. With 4 bases clipped from V and 13 bases from J, the junction kept 14 bases outside the gene matches. This CDR3 comprises 15 residues. The V gene's germline CDR1 is SGHTA and CDR2 FQGNSA. The CDR3 loop is CASSSVGTGQESLFF. CDR3 sequence (DNA): TGTGCCAGCAGCTCTGTCGGGACAGGTCAGGAATCGCTGTTTTTT.

With regard to this clone: This same CDR3 is encoded by further DNA sequences in the sample. V and J are TRBV6-5 and TRBJ2-1, with 8 bases that match TRBD1. Germline V lookup: CDR1 MNHEY, CDR2 SVGAGI. V lost 7 bases to trimming and J lost 8 bases; unmatched junction nucleotides: 1. The CDR3 spans 11 residues. CDR3 DNA sequence: TGTGCCAGCACACAGGGGGATGAGCAGTTCTTC. Translating gives CASTQGDEQFF.

The chain combines TRBV7-2 with TRBJ2-5, with D perhaps being TRBD1 or TRBD2 (5 bases each). The CDR3 has 13 residues. V was clipped by 5 bases and J by 5 bases, with 12 bases between them. Germline-derived CDR1 and CDR2 are SGHTA and FQGNSA. The CDR3 DNA reads as TGTGCCAGCAGCAGGGACCTCGGGGAGACCCAGTACTTC. Its translation: CASSRDLGETQYF.

Concerning this clone: Other DNA sequences in this specimen translate into the identical CDR3. The chain uses TRBV25-1 and TRBJ1-4; the D is unclear. There are 13 residues in the CDR3. The germline CDR1 and CDR2 sequences are MGHDK and SYGVNS. V was shortened by 6 bases and J by 0 bases, with 5 bases between the two germline ends. CDR3 sequence: CASRRATNEKLFF. CDR3 DNA: TGTGCCAGCAGACGTGCAACTAATGAAAAACTGTTTTTT.

Worth noting for this clone: This CDR3 is also generated by other DNA sequences in the sample. This rearrangement joins TRBV11-3 to TRBJ1-1, with D perhaps TRBD1 (6 bases). Deletions cut 0 bases from V and 5 bases from J, with 7 bases between. This CDR3 has 13 amino acids. CDR1 is SGHNT and CDR2 is YENEEA in the germline V gene. The CDR3 DNA is TGTGCCAGCAGCTTAGAAGGGGGAACTGAAGCTTTCTTT. Translated: CASSLEGGTEAFF.

Regarding this clone: The germline gene is not matched at one end of the junction; a read error may be the cause. V and J are TRBV6-4 and TRBJ1-2; perhaps TRBD1 as D (6 bases). CDR1 and CDR2 (germline): MRHNA, SNTAGT. The CDR3 runs to 14 residues. The CDR3 loop reads CASSNSGGDYGYTF. The DNA for the CDR3 is TGTGCCAGCAGTAACTCGGGGGGCGACTATGGCTACACCTTC.

The chain uses TRBV7-9 and TRBJ2-7; 7 bases align to TRBD2. From germline, CDR1 is SEHNR and CDR2 FQNEAQ (reference sequence). The V segment lost 6 bases and the J segment 0 bases; nucleotides outside the gene matches: 5. The CDR3 is 14 residues long. Here the CDR3 reads CASRSSGRSYEQYF. The CDR3 region has the DNA TGTGCCAGCAGATCTAGCGGACGCTCCTACGAGCAGTACTTC.

The rearrangement links TRBV29-1 to TRBJ1-1; D is possibly TRBD1 (5 bases). Per germline, CDR1 SQVTM and CDR2 ANQGSEA. The CDR3 runs 13 residues. V was shortened by 5 bases and J by 1 base, with 11 bases between the two germline ends. This chain's CDR3 is CSVFAGENTEAFF. The CDR3 bases are TGCAGCGTTTTCGCGGGGGAGAACACTGAAGCTTTCTTT.

This rearrangement joins TRBV4-2 to TRBJ2-6; D unclear. The CDR3 covers 16 residues. Trimming shortened V by 0 bases and J by 1 base, and 7 bases separated the two germline ends. Germline V gene data show CDR1 as LGHNA and CDR2 as YNFKEQ. The CDR3 protein is CASSQELRSGANVLTF. DNA for the CDR3: TGTGCCAGCAGCCAAGAATTAAGATCTGGGGCCAACGTCCTGACTTTC.

Details on this clone: The same CDR3 arises from other DNA sequences in this sample as well. The chain employs TRBV18 and TRBJ2-1; D ambiguous. This CDR3 is built from 13 residues. The V gene's germline CDR1 is KGHSH and CDR2 LQKENI. V was cut by 3 bases and J by 2 bases, with 5 bases left in between. The CDR3 region is CASSPSAYNEQFF. CDR3 bases: TGTGCCAGCTCACCCTCTGCCTACAATGAGCAGTTCTTC.

This chain uses TRBV5-1 with TRBJ2-3, with a possible D match to TRBD2 (5 bases). V lost 4 bases and J lost 4, with 19 bases in between. Germline V gene data show CDR1 as SGHRS and CDR2 as YFSETQ. CDR3 length: 16 residues. As DNA, the CDR3 is TGCGCCAGCAGCCCCCTCCCCGGGGATCGGGCAGATACGCAGTATTTT. Encoded protein: CASSPLPGDRADTQYF. Variable domain in full (rest from reference TRBV5-1 and TRBJ2-3): KAGVTQTPRYLIKTRGQQVTLSCSPISGHRSVSWYQQTPGQGLQFLFEYFSETQRNKGNFPGRFSGRQFSNSRSEMNVSTLELGDSALYLCASSPLPGDRADTQYFGPGTRLTVL.

This chain uses TRBV5-1 with TRBJ2-6; D is uncertain. V dropped 3 bases and J dropped 0 bases, with 10 bases sitting between them. Germline V gene lookup returns CDR1 SGHRS and CDR2 YFSETQ. The CDR3 totals 16 residues. The CDR3 loop reads CASSSRPRSGANVLTF. For the CDR3, the DNA is TGCGCCAGCAGCTCCCGACCGCGCTCTGGGGCCAACGTCCTGACTTTC.